This T cell receptor beta chain was identified in a study of blood T cell repertoires in COVID-19. Data came from immunoSEQ multiplex PCR; TCRdb stores just in-frame clones and leaves some out. Of roughly 53,000 clones in the sample, about three quarters were seen once. From germline, CDR1 is LNHDA and CDR2 SQIVND (reference sequence). The V gene lost 8 bases and the J gene lost 4 bases, with 14 bases spanning the gap. CDR3 length equals 13 residues. The chain is built from TRBV19 and TRBJ1-2; a possible D gene is TRBD1 (6 bases). Material: peripheral blood. The receptor's source is a man between 65 and 85 years old with active or convalescent COVID-19. CDR3 sequence (DNA): TGTGCCAGTCTAGACAGGCTCACCTATGGCTACACCTTC. It codes for CASLDRLTYGYTF.